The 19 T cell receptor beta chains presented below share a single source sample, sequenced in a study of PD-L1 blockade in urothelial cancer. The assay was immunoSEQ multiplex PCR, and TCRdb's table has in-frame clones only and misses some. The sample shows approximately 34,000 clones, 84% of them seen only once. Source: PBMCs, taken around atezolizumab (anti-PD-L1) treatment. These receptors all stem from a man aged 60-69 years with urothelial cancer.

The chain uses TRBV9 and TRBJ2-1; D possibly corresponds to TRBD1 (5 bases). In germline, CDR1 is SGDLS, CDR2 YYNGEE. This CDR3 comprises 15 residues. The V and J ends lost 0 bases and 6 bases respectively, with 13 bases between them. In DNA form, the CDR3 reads TGTGCCAGCAGCGTAGGTCCCCAGGGCGGCAATGAGCAGTTCTTC. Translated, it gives CASSVGPQGGNEQFF. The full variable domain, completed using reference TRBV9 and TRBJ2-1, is DSGVTQTPKHLITATGQRVTLRCSPRSGDLSVYWYQQSLDQGLQFLIQYYNGEERAKGNILERFSAQQFPDLHSELNLSSLELGDSALYFCASSVGPQGGNEQFFGPGTRLTVL.

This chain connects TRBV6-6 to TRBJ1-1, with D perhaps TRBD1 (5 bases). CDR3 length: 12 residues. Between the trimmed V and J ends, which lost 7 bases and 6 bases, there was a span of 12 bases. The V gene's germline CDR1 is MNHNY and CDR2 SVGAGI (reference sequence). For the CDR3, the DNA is TGTGCCAGCATTGATCGACAGTCTGAAGCTTTCTTT. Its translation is CASIDRQSEAFF.

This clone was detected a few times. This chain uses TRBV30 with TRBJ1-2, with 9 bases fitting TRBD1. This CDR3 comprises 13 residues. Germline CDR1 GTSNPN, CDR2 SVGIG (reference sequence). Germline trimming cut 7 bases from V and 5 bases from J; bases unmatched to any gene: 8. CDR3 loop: CASPGQGSYGYTF. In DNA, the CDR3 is TGTGCCTCCCCCGGACAGGGGAGTTATGGCTACACCTTC.

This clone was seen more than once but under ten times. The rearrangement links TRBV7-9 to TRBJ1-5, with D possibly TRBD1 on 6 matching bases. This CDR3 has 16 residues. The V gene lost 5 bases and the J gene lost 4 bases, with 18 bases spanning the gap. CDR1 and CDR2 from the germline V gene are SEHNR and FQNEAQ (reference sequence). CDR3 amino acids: CASSLQGIGANQPQHF. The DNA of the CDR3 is TGTGCCAGCAGCCTCCAGGGGATAGGAGCTAATCAGCCCCAGCATTTT.

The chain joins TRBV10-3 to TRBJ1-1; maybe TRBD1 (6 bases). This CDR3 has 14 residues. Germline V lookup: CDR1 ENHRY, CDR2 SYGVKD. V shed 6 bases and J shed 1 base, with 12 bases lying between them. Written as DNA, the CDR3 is TGTGCCATCAGAGACAGGTCTGCGAACACTGAAGCTTTCTTT. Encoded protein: CAIRDRSANTEAFF.

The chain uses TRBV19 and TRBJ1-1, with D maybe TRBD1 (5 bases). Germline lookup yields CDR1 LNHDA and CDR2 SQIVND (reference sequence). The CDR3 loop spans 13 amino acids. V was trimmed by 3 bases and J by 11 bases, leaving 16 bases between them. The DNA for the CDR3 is TGTGCCAGTAGTATTGGGGGGGGAGCTGGGGCTTTCTTT. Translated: CASSIGGGAGAFF.

The CDR3 spells CASGRGQPQHF. CDR3 coding DNA: TGTGCCAGCGGCAGGGGTCAGCCCCAGCATTTT. The rearrangement links TRBV6-5 to TRBJ1-5; possibly TRBD1 for D (6 bases). Germline V gene lookup returns CDR1 MNHEY and CDR2 SVGAGI. This CDR3 contains 11 residues. Trimming stripped 8 bases from V and 6 bases from J, with 8 bases between.

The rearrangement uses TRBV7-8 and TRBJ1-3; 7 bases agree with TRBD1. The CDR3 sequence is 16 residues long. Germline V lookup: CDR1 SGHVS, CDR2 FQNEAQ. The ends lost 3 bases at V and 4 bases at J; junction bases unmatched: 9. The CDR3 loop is CASSFRPQGEGNTIYF. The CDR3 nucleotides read TGTGCCAGCAGCTTCCGACCCCAGGGGGAAGGAAACACCATATATTTT.

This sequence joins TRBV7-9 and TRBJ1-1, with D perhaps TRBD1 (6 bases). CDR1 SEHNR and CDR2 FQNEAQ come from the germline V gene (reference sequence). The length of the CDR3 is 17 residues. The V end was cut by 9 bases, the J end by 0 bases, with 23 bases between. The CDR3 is CAREPDREYGLNTEAFF. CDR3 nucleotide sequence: TGTGCCAGAGAACCGGACAGAGAATATGGATTGAACACTGAAGCTTTCTTT.

The CDR3, as DNA: TGTGCTAGTGCTCAAGTCGTCAGGGGGAATAATGAAAAACTGTTTTTT. It codes for CASAQVVRGNNEKLFF. The gene calls are TRBV12-5 and TRBJ1-4; TRBD1 agrees at 7 bases. Trimming cost V 7 bases and J 4 bases; bases outside gene matches: 12. The CDR3 length is 16 residues. Germline-derived CDR1 and CDR2 are LGHNT and FRNRAP.

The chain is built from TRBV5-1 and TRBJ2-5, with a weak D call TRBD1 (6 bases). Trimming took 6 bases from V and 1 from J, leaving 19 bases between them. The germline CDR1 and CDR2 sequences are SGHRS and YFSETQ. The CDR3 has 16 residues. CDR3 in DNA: TGCGCCAGCACCTCGACTGGTGGGACACTCCAAGAGACCCAGTACTTC. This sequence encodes CASTSTGGTLQETQYF.

The CDR3 DNA sequence: TGTGCCAGCGGCGCCGGGCGGGGGCAAGAGACCCAGTACTTC. Amino acid sequence: CASGAGRGQETQYF. The chain links TRBV7-9 to TRBJ2-5; TRBD2 aligns across 7 bases. The CDR3 totals 14 residues. In germline, CDR1 is SEHNR, CDR2 FQNEAQ (reference sequence). With V trimmed by 8 bases and J by 2 bases, 8 bases remained unmatched.

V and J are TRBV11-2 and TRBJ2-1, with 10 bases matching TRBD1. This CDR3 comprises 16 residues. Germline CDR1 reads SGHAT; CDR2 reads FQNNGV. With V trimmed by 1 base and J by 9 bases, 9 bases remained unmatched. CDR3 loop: CASSLVAWGQGTEQFF. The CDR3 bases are TGTGCCAGCAGCTTAGTCGCTTGGGGACAGGGGACTGAGCAGTTCTTC.

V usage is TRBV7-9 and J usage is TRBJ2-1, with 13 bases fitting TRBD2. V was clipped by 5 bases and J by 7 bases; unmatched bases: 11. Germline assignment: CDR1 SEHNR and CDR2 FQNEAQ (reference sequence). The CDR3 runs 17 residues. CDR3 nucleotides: TGTGCCAGCAGCCCGCTCGGGAGGACTAGCGGGGGAAATGAGCAGTTCTTC. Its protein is CASSPLGRTSGGNEQFF.

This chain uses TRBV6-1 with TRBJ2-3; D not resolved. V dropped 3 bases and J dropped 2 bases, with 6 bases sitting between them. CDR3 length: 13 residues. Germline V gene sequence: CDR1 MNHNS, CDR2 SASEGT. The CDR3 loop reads CASSDAYTDTQYF. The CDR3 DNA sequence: TGTGCCAGCAGTGACGCCTACACAGATACGCAGTATTTT.

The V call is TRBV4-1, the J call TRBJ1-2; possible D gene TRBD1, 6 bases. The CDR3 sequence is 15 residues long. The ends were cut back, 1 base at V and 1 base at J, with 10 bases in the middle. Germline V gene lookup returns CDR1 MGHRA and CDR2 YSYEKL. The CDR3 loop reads CASSQGWTVNYGYTF. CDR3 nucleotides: TGCGCCAGCAGCCAAGGATGGACAGTTAACTATGGCTACACCTTC.

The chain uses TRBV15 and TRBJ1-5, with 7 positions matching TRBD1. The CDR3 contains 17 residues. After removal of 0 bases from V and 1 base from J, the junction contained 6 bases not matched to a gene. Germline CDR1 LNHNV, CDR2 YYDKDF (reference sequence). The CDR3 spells CATSRDPGQTSNQPQHF. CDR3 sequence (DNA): TGTGCCACCAGCAGAGACCCGGGACAGACCAGCAATCAGCCCCAGCATTTT.

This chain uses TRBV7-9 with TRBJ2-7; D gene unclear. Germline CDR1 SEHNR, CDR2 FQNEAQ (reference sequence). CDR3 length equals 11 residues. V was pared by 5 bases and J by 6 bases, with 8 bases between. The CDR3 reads CASSDGVEQYF. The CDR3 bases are TGTGCCAGCAGCGATGGAGTCGAGCAGTACTTC.

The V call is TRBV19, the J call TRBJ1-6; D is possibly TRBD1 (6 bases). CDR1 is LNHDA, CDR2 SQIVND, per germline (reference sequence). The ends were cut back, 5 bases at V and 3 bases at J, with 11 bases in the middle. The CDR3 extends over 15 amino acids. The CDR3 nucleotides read TGTGCCAGTAGTGCCCCGGACAGCTATAATTCACCCCTCCACTTT. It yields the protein CASSAPDSYNSPLHF.